This T cell receptor (beta chain) was found in a study of T cells in Graves' hyperthyroidism and ophthalmopathy. Study findings and constraints: A model of 13 V-J pairs discriminated ophthalmopathy from stable hyperthyroidism.

The authors deemed Graves' hyperthyroidism stable absent ophthalmopathy progression within 18 months. Any patient presenting with uncontrolled infection, other autoimmune disease, pregnancy or lactation was left out. The authors took PBMCs from 10 ml fresh peripheral blood. Germline V gene lookup returns CDR1 MDHEN and CDR2 SYDVKM. V was pared by 7 bases and J by 9 bases, with 13 bases of the junction left unmatched. The CDR3 loop spans 16 amino acids. Using RNA transcripts as the source, TCR beta CDR3 regions were amplified. The HTBI primer set drove a first-round RT-PCR of the TCR CDR3. TCRdb redid the calling of the multiplex PCR reads with MiXCR, one entry per CDR3 protein. The sample carries 300,000 to 400,000 distinct CDR3 sequences, about 15% recorded once. Many counts were recorded for this clonotype. Its matching antigen is unknown.

Sequencing input: blood. The TCR was taken from a woman aged 25 to 45 with Graves' hyperthyroidism. V gene TRBV28 combines with J gene TRBJ2-4; TRBD1 matches at 12 bases. CDR3 protein: CASNTAPGQGAGIQYF. Written as DNA, the CDR3 is TGTGCCAGCAACACCGCACCGGGACAGGGGGCCGGCATTCAGTACTTC.